The 27 T cell receptor beta chains below come from one sample, sequenced in a study of cytomegalovirus exposure and HLA in healthy donors. The PCR had 60 Vbeta and 13 Jbeta primers. Some clones are missing from TCRdb's copy, which holds only in-frame ones; the method was immunoSEQ multiplex PCR. The data hold approximately 130,000 clones, with approximately 80% observed a single time. Input material: PBMCs. The receptors stem from a man aged 18 to 30 in good health and CMV-seronegative.

The chain recombines TRBV10-2 with TRBJ1-1; D unclear. The CDR3 extends over 14 amino acids. Germline CDR1 is WSHSY and CDR2 is SAAADI. V lost 6 bases and J 0 bases, leaving 11 bases between the germline ends. In DNA, the CDR3 is TGCGCCAGCAGGCGTGAAGTTCTGAACACTGAAGCTTTCTTT. This codes for CASRREVLNTEAFF.

This rearrangement joins TRBV7-6 to TRBJ1-1, with TRBD1 identical over 10 bases. With V trimmed by 2 bases and J by 3 bases, 12 bases remained unmatched. The CDR3 extends over 18 amino acids. Germline loops: CDR1 SGHVS, CDR2 FNYEAQ. In DNA, the CDR3 is TGTGCCAGCAGCTTAAGGGATGGGACAGGGGATGTGGACACTGAAGCTTTCTTT. Amino acid sequence: CASSLRDGTGDVDTEAFF. The full variable domain, completed using reference TRBV7-6 and TRBJ1-1, is GAGVSQSPRYKVTKRGQDVALRCDPISGHVSLYWYRQALGQGPEFLTYFNYEAQQDKSGLPNDRFSAERPEGSISTLTIQRTEQRDSAMYRCASSLRDGTGDVDTEAFFGQGTRLTVV.

The chain carries TRBV10-2 and TRBJ2-1, with TRBD2 as a possible D gene (5 bases). Germline V CDR1 and CDR2: WSHSY, SAAADI. Trimming took 1 base from V and 7 from J, leaving 17 bases between them. This CDR3 spans 16 amino acids. The CDR3 DNA reads TGCGCCAGCAGTGAGTACGGGGAAACCTTGGGAAATGAGCAGTTCTTC. This encodes CASSEYGETLGNEQFF.

J is TRBJ1-1 and V is TRBV29-1, with D uncertain. Germline V gene data show CDR1 as SQVTM and CDR2 as ANQGSEA. V was shortened by 3 bases and J by 6 bases, with 14 bases between the two germline ends. The CDR3 length is 13 residues. The CDR3 DNA is TGCAGCGTTGAGAGGCGGATGACTCCTGAAGCTTTCTTT. As protein: CSVERRMTPEAFF. Full variable domain (outside the CDR3, taken from reference TRBV29-1 and TRBJ1-1): SAVISQKPSRDICQRGTSLTIQCQVDSQVTMMFWYRQQPGQSLTLIATANQGSEATYESGFVIDKFPISRPNLTFSTLTVSNMSPEDSSIYLCSVERRMTPEAFFGQGTRLTVV.

V gene TRBV4-1 combines with J gene TRBJ2-7; tentatively, D is TRBD1 (6 bases). V lost 0 bases and J lost 4, with 19 bases in between. The CDR3 consists of 17 residues. The V gene's germline CDR1 is MGHRA and CDR2 YSYEKL. CDR3 sequence: CASSQEGLQGLGYEQYF. The CDR3 region has the DNA TGCGCCAGCAGCCAAGAAGGGCTACAGGGATTGGGGTACGAGCAGTACTTC.

This rearrangement joins TRBV13 to TRBJ1-4; tentative D call: TRBD1 (6 bases). Trimming removed 4 bases at V and 8 bases at J, with 23 bases between. The CDR3 is made up of 17 amino acids. The germline gives CDR1 PRHDT, CDR2 FYEKMQ (reference sequence). The CDR3 loop reads CASSYGTPSTQGEKLFF. DNA for the CDR3: TGTGCCAGCAGCTACGGAACTCCCTCTACTCAGGGGGAAAAACTGTTTTTT.

The chain recombines TRBV4-2 with TRBJ1-3, with no clear D. Trimming shortened V by 0 bases and J by 4 bases, and 10 bases separated the two germline ends. CDR1 and CDR2 from the germline V gene are LGHNA and YNFKEQ. The CDR3 is 15 amino acids. CDR3 sequence: CASSQDSTRGNTIYF. The CDR3 nucleotides are TGTGCCAGCAGCCAAGATAGCACGAGGGGAAACACCATATATTTT.

V is TRBV30 and J is TRBJ1-5, with TRBD1 as a possible D gene (5 bases). This CDR3 is 15 amino acids long. The germline V and J ends were trimmed by 2 bases and 3 bases, with 14 bases remaining between them. CDR1 is GTSNPN, CDR2 SVGIG, per germline (reference sequence). In DNA, the CDR3 is TGTGCCTGGAGTTTTGGGGCAGCTATCAATCAGCCCCAGCATTTT. Translating it yields CAWSFGAAINQPQHF.

To note about this clone: The germline gene is not matched at one end of the junction; a read error may be the cause. This chain uses TRBV9 with TRBJ2-3; D might be TRBD2 (5 bases). This CDR3 is built from 16 residues. From germline, CDR1 is SGDLS and CDR2 YYNGEE. CDR3 nucleotide sequence: TGTGCCAGCAGCGCAAAAGGTCGGGGTTTCACAAATACGCAGTATTTT. This encodes CASSAKGRGFTNTQYF.

There are a few counts of this clone. J is TRBJ1-5 and V is TRBV11-3; D is unresolved. Germline values: CDR1 SGHNT, CDR2 YENEEA. CDR3 length: 18 amino acids. The ends were cut back, 0 bases at V and 0 bases at J, with 15 bases in the middle. The CDR3 DNA is TGTGCCAGCAGCTTAGATCTTGGCCAGACAAATAGCAATCAGCCCCAGCATTTT. This encodes CASSLDLGQTNSNQPQHF.

The chain couples TRBV11-2 to TRBJ2-7; 8 nucleotides agree with TRBD2. The CDR3 totals 17 residues. V trimming: 1 base; J trimming: 3 bases; junction bases outside the gene matches: 11. Germline assignment: CDR1 SGHAT and CDR2 FQNNGV. The CDR3, as DNA: TGTGCCAGCAGCTTAGTAGCAGCCGGGGGGGGCTTCTACGAGCAGTACTTC. It codes for CASSLVAAGGGFYEQYF. The variable domain in full, completed from reference TRBV11-2 and TRBJ2-7, reads EAGVAQSPRYKIIEKRQSVAFWCNPISGHATLYWYQQILGQGPKLLIQFQNNGVVDDSQLPKDRFSAERLKGVDSTLKIQPAKLEDSAVYLCASSLVAAGGGFYEQYFGPGTRLTVT.

This rearrangement joins TRBV6-5 to TRBJ1-1, with unresolved D. The CDR3 runs to 15 residues. The V gene's germline CDR1 is MNHEY and CDR2 SVGAGI. V lost 0 bases, J lost 1 base, and 9 bases lay in between. The CDR3 loop reads CASSYSFSRNTEAFF. CDR3 coding DNA: TGTGCCAGCAGTTACTCGTTCAGTCGGAACACTGAAGCTTTCTTT.

The rearrangement uses TRBV28 and TRBJ1-2; D is ambiguous. V was cut by 5 bases and J by 6 bases, with 16 bases left in between. CDR1 is MDHEN, CDR2 SYDVKM, per germline. This CDR3 comprises 14 residues. CDR3 protein: CASSPFSPRDGYTF. DNA of the CDR3: TGTGCCAGCAGTCCCTTTAGTCCCCGGGATGGCTACACCTTC.

This clone was found once. The chain couples TRBV27 to TRBJ1-2, with TRBD1 matching 7 bases. The length of the CDR3 is 16 residues. The germline V gene has CDR1 MNHEY and CDR2 SMNVEV (reference sequence). V lost 2 bases, J lost 5 bases, and 11 bases stayed unmatched. The CDR3 bases are TGTGCCAGCAGTTTAGGGTTAACCAGGGGGAGATATGGCTACACCTTC. It codes for CASSLGLTRGRYGYTF.

A few counts support this clone. V gene TRBV10-3 combines with J gene TRBJ2-7, with D possibly being TRBD2 (5 bases). V lost 6 bases and J lost 3, with 18 bases in between. CDR1 and CDR2 (germline): ENHRY, SYGVKD. This CDR3 spans 15 amino acids. The CDR3 loop reads CAIRGLETHGYEQYF. The CDR3 DNA follows: TGTGCCATCAGAGGACTTGAAACTCATGGCTACGAGCAGTACTTC.

The chain couples TRBV30 to TRBJ1-4; no reliable D call. CDR3 length: 13 residues. The germline CDR1 and CDR2 sequences are GTSNPN and SVGIG (reference sequence). V was clipped by 0 bases and J by 8 bases, with 10 bases between them. As DNA, the CDR3 is TGTGCCTGGAGTGTACGACTTAGGGAAAAACTGTTTTTT. Protein sequence: CAWSVRLREKLFF. Full variable domain (missing parts from reference TRBV30 and TRBJ1-4): SQTIHQWPATLVQPVGSPLSLECTVEGTSNPNLYWYRQAAGRGLQLLFYSVGIGQISSEVPQNLSASRPQDRQFILSSKKLLLSDSGFYLCAWSVRLREKLFFGSGTQLSVL.

The rearrangement uses TRBV7-8 and TRBJ2-5; 7 bases line up with TRBD1. Near its end, the DNA agrees better with TRBJ2-7, so the J call may be wrong. CDR1 is SGHVS and CDR2 is FQNEAQ in the germline V gene. The CDR3 totals 17 residues. The CDR3 DNA is TGTGCCAGCAGCTTAGGAGTATCGGGGACAGTTCTATACGAGCAGTACTTC. The encoded protein is CASSLGVSGTVLYEQYF.

This clone was detected a few times. This chain connects TRBV5-6 to TRBJ1-2; TRBD1 aligns across 7 bases. The trim removed 4 bases at V and 2 bases at J, leaving 8 bases unmatched. CDR1 is SGHDT, CDR2 YYEEEE, per germline. This CDR3 region has 15 residues. For the CDR3, the DNA is TGTGCCAGCAGCCGTAAGGGGGCGGAAAACTATGGCTACACCTTC. Translating gives CASSRKGAENYGYTF.

This clone appeared once. This sequence joins TRBV14 and TRBJ2-3, with D perhaps matching TRBD1 (5 bases). The length of the CDR3 is 16 residues. Germline CDR1 is SGHDN and CDR2 is FVKESK. Trimming stripped 0 bases from V and 2 bases from J, with 12 bases between. CDR3 in amino acids: CASSQDGPGYTDTQYF. The CDR3 DNA reads TGTGCCAGCAGCCAAGATGGGCCAGGGTACACAGATACGCAGTATTTT.

J is TRBJ2-2 and V is TRBV4-1, with 8 bases that match TRBD1. CDR1 is MGHRA and CDR2 is YSYEKL in the germline V gene. J was trimmed by 1 base and V by 0 bases; bases with no gene match: 7. This CDR3 is built from 18 residues. Here the CDR3 DNA reads TGCGCCAGCAGCCAAGATCCGGACAGGGCAAGGAACACCGGGGAGCTGTTTTTT. Protein sequence: CASSQDPDRARNTGELFF.

This clone was counted once. The chain couples TRBV7-9 to TRBJ2-5; tentative D call: TRBD2 (5 bases). The CDR3 covers 14 residues. Germline assignment: CDR1 SEHNR and CDR2 FQNEAQ (reference sequence). V was cut by 11 bases and J by 5 bases, with 21 bases left in between. The CDR3 DNA is TGTGCCGGCTCCCCCGCGGGTCGGCGGGAGACCCAGTACTTC. Residues: CAGSPAGRRETQYF.

This chain connects TRBV25-1 to TRBJ1-1; 11 nucleotides line up with TRBD1. Germline-derived CDR1 and CDR2 are MGHDK and SYGVNS. The CDR3 totals 15 residues. V lost 4 bases, J lost 5 bases, and 6 bases stayed unmatched. CDR3 in amino acids: CASSGTGGLITEAFF. The CDR3, as DNA: TGTGCCAGCAGTGGGACAGGGGGCTTGATAACTGAAGCTTTCTTT. Based on the CDR3 plus reference TRBV25-1 and TRBJ1-1, the full variable domain is EADIYQTPRYLVIGTGKKITLECSQTMGHDKMYWYQQDPGMELHLIHYSYGVNSTEKGDLSSESTVSRIRTEHFPLTLESARPSHTSQYLCASSGTGGLITEAFFGQGTRLTVV.

The chain employs TRBV30 and TRBJ2-2; D is possibly TRBD2 (6 bases). Germline assignment: CDR1 GTSNPN and CDR2 SVGIG (reference sequence). CDR3 length: 13 amino acids. V lost 4 bases and J 5 bases, leaving 11 bases between the germline ends. CDR3 DNA: TGTGCCTGGAACGGGGGTTGGACCGGGGAGCTGTTTTTT. This gives the protein CAWNGGWTGELFF.

This chain uses TRBV30 with TRBJ2-5; D perhaps matches TRBD1 (6 bases). Germline lookup yields CDR1 GTSNPN and CDR2 SVGIG (reference sequence). The CDR3 consists of 13 residues. Trimming took off 3 bases at V and 0 bases at J, with 8 bases between the two ends. The CDR3 sequence is CAWRQGNQETQYF. In DNA form, the CDR3 reads TGTGCCTGGAGGCAGGGGAACCAAGAGACCCAGTACTTC.

The V and J genes are TRBV7-9 and TRBJ2-5; no reliable D call. The V and J ends lost 5 bases and 5 bases respectively, with 12 bases between them. The CDR3 is made up of 13 amino acids. Looked up from germline, CDR1 is SEHNR and CDR2 is FQNEAQ (reference sequence). CDR3 sequence: CASSPTAVETQYF. CDR3 nucleotide sequence: TGTGCCAGCAGCCCGACTGCCGTGGAGACCCAGTACTTC.

This clone is a singleton in its sample. The CDR3: CASSPGRGFVTEAFF. The CDR3 bases are TGCGCCAGCAGCCCGGGGAGGGGGTTCGTTACTGAAGCTTTCTTT. The chain uses TRBV5-1 and TRBJ1-1; D perhaps matches TRBD1 (6 bases). V lost 4 bases, J lost 5 bases, and 18 bases lay in between. The germline CDR1 and CDR2 sequences are SGHRS and YFSETQ. The CDR3 contains 15 residues.

The DNA of the CDR3 is TGTGCCAGCAGTCCTTTCGCGCGACAGGGACACTACGAGCAGTACTTC. Its protein is CASSPFARQGHYEQYF. V is TRBV9 and J is TRBJ2-7, with 7 bases lining up with TRBD1. This CDR3 has 16 amino acids. V lost 5 bases to trimming and J lost 3 bases; unmatched junction nucleotides: 14. The germline V gene encodes CDR1 SGDLS and CDR2 YYNGEE.